This TCR beta chain was sequenced during a study of T cell repertoires in cytomegalovirus infection (dated by TCRdb to the late 2010s). As for the study more broadly: Recently identified HLA-C-restricted CMV epitopes, whose presentation resists viral immunomodulation, were targeted by peptide stimulations together with well-studied HLA-B-restricted epitopes. Because public TCR beta signatures pointed to carriage of CMV infection together with the matching HLA type, the HLA type of each donor mattered for the analysis.

Notes on this clonotype: Its binding antigen is unknown. One base away there is no much larger clone; base qualities are not given.

For sequencing, an Illumina HiSeq 1500 was employed. The public reads were reprocessed in TCRdb via fastp at Q25 and MiXCR, keeping in-frame beta chains. When rows share a CDR3 protein, they turn into one entry using the most common DNA and genes. Here the sample has some 800,000 distinct CDR3 sequences; 30% to 35% occur a single time. The ten largest clones represent roughly an eighth of the sample. The treatment or condition label here, explained by the study, means: in vitro stimulation with specific CMV peptide epitopes to enrich CMV-specific T cells. The full study reports these points: In both this cohort and an independent cohort of 352 donors, the cumulative frequency of public TCR beta family members distinguished carriers of CMV infection plus the relevant HLA type. The ex vivo response was dominated by HLA-C-restricted CMV-specific TCR beta clonotypes, which also provided the single most frequent clonotype in two of eight donors.

As encoded in the germline V gene, CDR1 is SGHVS while CDR2 is FNYEAQ. Reading from cysteine to phenylalanine, the CDR3 counts 15 amino acids. The DNA shown is the 45-base CDR3, in frame from base 1. V loses 5 bases of germline sequence and J loses 6 bases, and the interval between the two ends is 17 bases. The receptor's source is a human donor in good health (CMV status not recorded). Some clones in this sample may be carry-over from other donors' samples. The material sequenced was cultured CD8+ T cells from PBMCs, taken from culture after CMV antigen stimulation. The rearrangement combines TRBV7-6 with TRBJ1-5; the D gene is possibly TRBD1, with 5 bases matching. The CDR3 reads CASSPNPEGTQPQHF. The DNA sequence is TGTGCCAGCAGCCCAAACCCTGAAGGGACTCAGCCCCAGCATTTT. Joined to the reference TRBV7-6 and TRBJ1-5 proteins, this CDR3 gives the full variable domain: GAGVSQSPRYKVTKRGQDVALRCDPISGHVSLYWYRQALGQGPEFLTYFNYEAQQDKSGLPNDRFSAERPEGSISTLTIQRTEQRDSAMYRCASSPNPEGTQPQHFGDGTRLSIL.